Listed here is a single T cell receptor beta chain. The assay was immunoSEQ multiplex PCR, and TCRdb's table has in-frame clones only and misses some. Counted here are more than 50,000 clones, 75% to 90% occurring once; the ten biggest clones make up roughly an eighth. Germline V gene data show CDR1 as SGHDT and CDR2 as YYEEEE. This CDR3 spans 16 amino acids. V was clipped by 1 base and J by 2 bases; unmatched bases: 8. These data belong to a study of OX40 agonist ivuxolimab in advanced cancers. The wider study: Age averaged around 54 years (range about 20 to 79), and 70% to 85% were male.

This sample comprised CD4+ or CD8+ T cells sorted from blood, obtained in a trial of the OX40 agonist ivuxolimab. This chain connects TRBV5-6 to TRBJ1-1; TRBD1 aligns across 7 bases. The sequence was obtained from an adult with an advanced solid tumor such as melanoma, head and neck, liver or kidney cancer. DNA of the CDR3: TGTGCCAGCAGCTTGTGGACAGGAAGGACCAACACTGAAGCTTTCTTT. It codes for CASSLWTGRTNTEAFF.